This record concerns one TCR beta chain sequence. These data are taken from a study of blood T cell repertoires in COVID-19. Study information: The United States, Italy and Spain supplied acute and convalescent COVID-19 samples. From T cells, B-cell-depleted T cells, or PBMCs came the material, which was cDNA or gDNA.

The table came from immunoSEQ multiplex PCR; TCRdb's copy has only in-frame clones and leaves some out. The sample holds tens of thousands of clones, over 75% seen once. The V end was cut by 2 bases, the J end by 0 bases, with 6 bases between. The CDR3 runs to 13 residues. Germline V CDR1 and CDR2: SGHNT, YYREEE (reference sequence). The sequence was obtained from an elderly man with acute or convalescent COVID-19. The sample consisted of peripheral blood. The genes are TRBV5-4 and TRBJ2-7; D gene uncertain. CDR3 nucleotides: TGTGCCAGCAGCTTAAAGAGCTCCTACGAGCAGTACTTC. Its protein is CASSLKSSYEQYF.